One and the same sample provided the 16 T cell receptor beta chains below, sequenced in a study of T-cell reconstitution after alpha-beta-depleted transplantation in children. Preparation of the TCRbeta library was carried out with unique molecular identifiers. TCRdb fed the PCR reads into MiXCR, producing one record per CDR3 protein. Of more than 400,000 distinct CDR3 sequences listed, 43% are singletons. Specimen: PBMCs, collected before TCRalphabeta/CD19-depleted stem cell transplant. All receptors derive from a girl aged 2 to 9 with aplastic anemia, due to receive a stem cell transplant.

The chain recombines TRBV20-1 with TRBJ2-1, with 10 positions matching TRBD2. The CDR3 is made up of 16 amino acids. The V and J ends lost 6 bases and 9 bases, in that order; junction bases with no gene match: 17. Germline V gene lookup returns CDR1 DFQATT and CDR2 SNEGSKA (reference sequence). CDR3 DNA: TGCAGTGCGGGAATAGCGGGAGGAGGAAAAGGTGGTGAGCAGTTCTTC. This translates into CSAGIAGGGKGGEQFF.

The chain carries TRBV20-1 and TRBJ1-5, with D possibly TRBD1 on 5 matching bases. Trimming cost V 6 bases and J 0 bases, with 18 bases left between them. Germline assignment: CDR1 DFQATT and CDR2 SNEGSKA (reference sequence). The CDR3 is 16 residues long. The CDR3 DNA sequence: TGCAGTGCGTTCCCGGGACGGGCTTATAGCAATCAGCCCCAGCATTTT. Protein product: CSAFPGRAYSNQPQHF.

This clonotype was counted at least ten times. V usage is TRBV12-3 or TRBV12-4 and J usage is TRBJ2-7; 13 positions agree with TRBD2. The trim removed 5 bases at V and 4 bases at J, leaving 8 bases unmatched. The CDR3 extends over 16 amino acids. DNA of the CDR3: TGTGCCAGCAGTCTCGTGACTAGCGGGAGGCGGTACGAGCAGTACTTC. It is translated as CASSLVTSGRRYEQYF.

CDR3 coding DNA: TGTGCCAGCTCACCGAATCGGGGACTTGAAGCTTTCTTT. This sequence encodes CASSPNRGLEAFF. The rearrangement links TRBV18 to TRBJ1-1, with D possibly being TRBD1 (5 bases). The germline CDR1 and CDR2 sequences are KGHSH and LQKENI. CDR3 length: 13 amino acids. Trimming stripped 3 bases from V and 7 bases from J, with 12 bases between. Together with reference TRBV18 and TRBJ1-1, the CDR3 gives the full variable domain: NAGVMQNPRHLVRRRGQEARLRCSPMKGHSHVYWYRQLPEEGLKFMVYLQKENIIDESGMPKERFSAEFPKEGPSILRIQQVVRGDSAAYFCASSPNRGLEAFFGQGTRLTVV.

This clonotype was counted ten times or more. The chain has TRBV29-1 and TRBJ2-3; D uncertain. V dropped 6 bases and J dropped 6 bases, with 13 bases sitting between them. Germline-derived CDR1 and CDR2 are SQVTM and ANQGSEA. CDR3 length: 12 residues. CDR3 residues: CSVVRAPDTQYF. For the CDR3, the DNA is TGCAGCGTCGTTCGGGCCCCCGATACGCAGTATTTT.

This clonotype was picked up many times. V and J are TRBV29-1 and TRBJ1-3, with 7 bases matching TRBD1. The germline V gene encodes CDR1 SQVTM and CDR2 ANQGSEA. The CDR3 loop spans 11 amino acids. V shed 3 bases, J shed 7 bases, and the junction held 0 bases outside the gene matches. CDR3 amino acids: CSVDRGNTIYF. CDR3 DNA: TGCAGCGTTGACAGGGGGAACACCATATATTTT.

The chain links TRBV7-6 to TRBJ2-7; 9 positions match TRBD1. V dropped 3 bases and J dropped 2; count of bases not matched to a gene: 8. The CDR3 runs 16 residues. Per germline, CDR1 SGHVS and CDR2 FNYEAQ. CDR3 coding DNA: TGTGCCAGCAGCTTGGCCGGGACAGGGCCCCCCTACGAGCAGTACTTC. Amino acid sequence: CASSLAGTGPPYEQYF.

This clonotype appeared many times. This chain connects TRBV5-1 to TRBJ1-1; 9 bases agree with TRBD1. J was trimmed by 0 bases and V by 4 bases; bases with no gene match: 4. Germline V gene lookup returns CDR1 SGHRS and CDR2 YFSETQ. The CDR3 loop spans 15 amino acids. The CDR3 DNA sequence: TGCGCCAGCAGCCCGGGACAGGGTTTGAACACTGAAGCTTTCTTT. Encoded protein: CASSPGQGLNTEAFF.

This clonotype was seen more than once but under ten times. V usage is TRBV28 and J usage is TRBJ2-7, with no clear D. Germline CDR1 and CDR2: MDHEN and SYDVKM. V dropped 7 bases and J dropped 2 bases, with 15 bases sitting between them. The CDR3 sequence is 14 residues long. CDR3 sequence (DNA): TGTGCCAGCAAAAGGGCCTTGGGAACCTACGAGCAGTACTTC. It codes for CASKRALGTYEQYF. Supplemented by reference TRBV28 and TRBJ2-7, the full variable domain reads DVKVTQSSRYLVKRTGEKVFLECVQDMDHENMFWYRQDPGLGLRLIYFSYDVKMKEKGDIPEGYSVSREKKERFSLILESASTNQTSMYLCASKRALGTYEQYFGPGTRLTVT.

The chain joins TRBV6-1 to TRBJ2-2; 8 nucleotides line up with TRBD2. CDR1 and CDR2 (germline): MNHNS, SASEGT. The CDR3 has 17 residues. J was trimmed by 2 bases and V by 8 bases; bases with no gene match: 13. The CDR3 protein is CASRPAAGVANTGELFF. CDR3 nucleotide sequence: TGTGCCAGCCGTCCGGCAGCGGGGGTCGCTAACACCGGGGAGCTGTTTTTT.

This sequence joins TRBV5-1 and TRBJ2-7; D is undetermined. CDR3 length: 14 amino acids. Between the trimmed V and J ends, which lost 1 base and 9 bases, there was a span of 17 bases. Germline V gives CDR1 SGHRS, CDR2 YFSETQ. DNA of the CDR3: TGCGCCAGCAGCTTGAGGGCGAATCCAGACGGGCAGTACTTC. Amino acid sequence: CASSLRANPDGQYF.

This clonotype has just a few counts. This chain uses TRBV15 with TRBJ2-7; maybe TRBD1 (7 bases). The CDR3 has 16 residues. Germline values: CDR1 LNHNV, CDR2 YYDKDF (reference sequence). The V end lost 6 bases, the J end lost 0 bases, and 18 bases lay between the germline ends. The CDR3 loop reads CATSRGLQGPSYEQYF. CDR3 sequence (DNA): TGTGCCACCAGTCGTGGACTACAGGGGCCCTCCTACGAGCAGTACTTC.

The CDR3 loop reads CASSPVTSGVTGELFF. For the CDR3, the DNA is TGTGCCAGCAGCCCTGTTACTAGCGGGGTCACCGGGGAGCTGTTTTTT. The genes are TRBV12-3 or TRBV12-4 and TRBJ2-2; 10 bases map to TRBD2. This CDR3 is built from 16 residues. The ends lost 6 bases at V and 4 bases at J; junction bases unmatched: 8.

The chain links TRBV5-1 to TRBJ2-1; 7 bases map to TRBD2. Germline V gene lookup returns CDR1 SGHRS and CDR2 YFSETQ. The CDR3 contains 15 residues. Unmatched junction bases numbered 5, after V lost 2 bases and J lost 3 bases. The DNA for the CDR3 is TGCGCCAGCAGCTTTGGGCTAGCGGACTACAATGAGCAGTTCTTC. This gives the protein CASSFGLADYNEQFF.

This clonotype turned up a few times. The genes are TRBV4-1 and TRBJ1-4; D is uncertain. V was clipped by 0 bases and J by 7 bases, with 3 bases between them. The CDR3 has 12 residues. Per the germline V gene, CDR1 is MGHRA and CDR2 is YSYEKL. This CDR3 reads CASSQDGEKLFF. CDR3 sequence (DNA): TGCGCCAGCAGCCAAGACGGTGAAAAACTGTTTTTT.

The chain carries TRBV28 and TRBJ2-7; 7 nucleotides agree with TRBD1. The CDR3 has 14 residues. Germline V lookup: CDR1 MDHEN, CDR2 SYDVKM. J was trimmed by 3 bases and V by 4 bases; bases with no gene match: 6. CDR3 amino acids: CASSYRTGVYEQYF. The CDR3 DNA sequence: TGTGCCAGCAGTTATAGGACAGGAGTCTACGAGCAGTACTTC.